A single sample is the source of the 25 T cell receptor beta chains below, sequenced in a study of OX40 agonist ivuxolimab in advanced cancers. The table came from immunoSEQ multiplex PCR; TCRdb's copy has only in-frame clones and leaves some out. The table has fewer than 55,000 clones, about 86% seen once; the top ten hold about 9.3%. The sequencing used CD4+ or CD8+ T cells sorted from blood, collected in a trial of the OX40 agonist ivuxolimab. The receptors originated from an adult with an advanced solid tumor such as melanoma, head and neck, liver or kidney cancer.

In its sample, this clone ranks as medium-sized. J is TRBJ2-7 and V is TRBV7-9; TRBD2 might be the D (5 bases). Germline loops: CDR1 SEHNR, CDR2 FQNEAQ (reference sequence). Trimming pared 5 bases from V and 4 bases from J, leaving 18 bases between. The CDR3 is 15 amino acids. The CDR3 DNA reads as TGTGCCAGCAGCCCCGGTCTAGCCTTGGGTTACGAGCAGTACTTC. This codes for CASSPGLALGYEQYF.

The DNA for the CDR3 is TGTGCCAGCAGCTTATTTGAGACATTTGAAGCTTTCTTT. This sequence encodes CASSLFETFEAFF. The rearrangement joins TRBV11-2 to TRBJ1-1; no firm D call. The V end was cut by 2 bases, the J end by 7 bases, with 11 bases between. The CDR3 extends over 13 amino acids. The germline gives CDR1 SGHAT, CDR2 FQNNGV. Supplemented by reference TRBV11-2 and TRBJ1-1, the full variable domain reads EAGVAQSPRYKIIEKRQSVAFWCNPISGHATLYWYQQILGQGPKLLIQFQNNGVVDDSQLPKDRFSAERLKGVDSTLKIQPAKLEDSAVYLCASSLFETFEAFFGQGTRLTVV.

The chain carries TRBV27 and TRBJ1-3; 11 positions agree with TRBD1. V was pared by 6 bases and J by 3 bases, with 7 bases of the junction left unmatched. The length of the CDR3 is 16 residues. The germline V gene has CDR1 MNHEY and CDR2 SMNVEV (reference sequence). DNA of the CDR3: TGTGCCAGCAGGGCAGCCGGGACAGGGGGTGGAAACACCATATATTTT. It codes for CASRAAGTGGGNTIYF.

This chain links TRBV4-3 with TRBJ2-5, with D uncertain. Germline CDR1 LGHNA, CDR2 YSLEER. This CDR3 has 16 residues. The germline V and J ends were trimmed by 4 bases and 9 bases, with 24 bases remaining between them. The CDR3 spells CASSLSDLGWGVPQYF. CDR3 nucleotide sequence: TGCGCCAGCAGCCTGTCGGACCTAGGCTGGGGTGTGCCCCAGTACTTC.

The V call is TRBV6-5, the J call TRBJ2-7, with D possibly matching TRBD2 (5 bases). This CDR3 has 11 residues. The germline CDR1 and CDR2 sequences are MNHEY and SVGAGI. Trimming stripped 6 bases from V and 4 bases from J, with 7 bases between. The DNA of the CDR3 is TGTGCCAGCAGGAGAGGGTACGAGCAGTACTTC. Amino acids: CASRRGYEQYF.

The chain employs TRBV9 and TRBJ2-1; the match to TRBD2 covers 13 bases. Trimming at V came to 1 base and at J to 4 bases, leaving 2 bases not matched to a gene. The V gene's germline CDR1 is SGDLS and CDR2 YYNGEE. The CDR3 is 16 residues long. CDR3 sequence (DNA): TGTGCCAGCAGCGTATTACTAGCGGGAGGGTACAATGAGCAGTTCTTC. Its protein product is CASSVLLAGGYNEQFF.

The chain uses TRBV11-3 and TRBJ2-7; tentatively, D is TRBD1 (5 bases). Germline CDR1 SGHNT, CDR2 YENEEA. The V gene lost 3 bases and the J gene lost 3 bases, with 18 bases spanning the gap. The CDR3 contains 16 residues. The CDR3 loop is CASSLWGTKTGYEQYF. CDR3 nucleotide sequence: TGTGCCAGCAGCTTGTGGGGAACAAAAACAGGCTACGAGCAGTACTTC.

V usage is TRBV27 and J usage is TRBJ1-5; possible D gene TRBD1, 5 bases. The ends were cut back, 2 bases at V and 1 base at J, with 9 bases in the middle. Germline assignment: CDR1 MNHEY and CDR2 SMNVEV (reference sequence). The CDR3 is 15 residues long. CDR3: CASSLLGGSNQPQHF. DNA of the CDR3: TGTGCCAGCAGTTTACTGGGGGGAAGCAATCAGCCCCAGCATTTT.

The chain carries TRBV27 and TRBJ1-1, with D possibly being TRBD1 (6 bases). Trimming cost V 3 bases and J 4 bases, with 18 bases left between them. CDR1 is MNHEY, CDR2 SMNVEV, per germline (reference sequence). This CDR3 spans 16 amino acids. The CDR3 sequence: CASSLNYRVGLTEAFF. CDR3 nucleotides: TGTGCCAGCAGTTTGAACTACAGGGTTGGTCTCACTGAAGCTTTCTTT.

This sequence joins TRBV5-4 and TRBJ2-2; TRBD2 matches at 8 bases. Per germline, CDR1 SGHNT and CDR2 YYREEE (reference sequence). The CDR3 runs to 16 residues. V was pared by 0 bases and J by 4 bases, with 5 bases of the junction left unmatched. Here the CDR3 reads CASSLGLAYSTGELFF. The CDR3 DNA is TGTGCCAGCAGCTTGGGACTAGCGTACTCCACCGGGGAGCTGTTTTTT.

This chain connects TRBV5-6 to TRBJ2-4; 10 bases align to TRBD2. The CDR3 sequence is 16 residues long. Germline V gives CDR1 SGHDT, CDR2 YYEEEE. V trimming: 4 bases; J trimming: 0 bases; junction bases outside the gene matches: 4. CDR3 sequence (DNA): TGTGCCAGCAGCCCTCTAGCGGGAGAAGCCAAAAACATTCAGTACTTC. Its translation: CASSPLAGEAKNIQYF.

The chain links TRBV4-3 to TRBJ2-3; 11 bases line up with TRBD2. Trimming at V came to 4 bases and at J to 5 bases, leaving 5 bases not matched to a gene. This CDR3 is 15 amino acids long. Germline loops: CDR1 LGHNA, CDR2 YSLEER. CDR3 protein: CASSPSGGWGDTQYF. The CDR3 DNA follows: TGCGCCAGCAGCCCTAGCGGGGGGTGGGGAGATACGCAGTATTTT.

The chain carries TRBV27 and TRBJ2-1; 11 positions match TRBD2. Germline loops: CDR1 MNHEY, CDR2 SMNVEV (reference sequence). Trimming removed 5 bases from V and 7 bases from J; junction bases left unmatched: 4. This CDR3 is built from 14 residues. The CDR3 coding sequence is TGTGCCAGCAGTCCTAGCGGGGGGTTGAATGAGCAGTTCTTC. Translated: CASSPSGGLNEQFF.

The chain carries TRBV2 and TRBJ1-1; 9 positions agree with TRBD1. The germline CDR1 and CDR2 sequences are SNHLY and FYNNEI. With 8 bases clipped from V and 2 bases from J, the junction kept 9 bases outside the gene matches. The length of the CDR3 is 15 residues. CDR3 loop: CASAGTGMTNTEAFF. CDR3 bases: TGTGCCAGCGCCGGGACAGGGATGACAAACACTGAAGCTTTCTTT.

The CDR3 sequence: CASSSRHYGYTF. CDR3 nucleotides: TGTGCCAGCAGCTCCCGGCACTATGGCTACACCTTC. This chain connects TRBV9 to TRBJ1-2; no clear D gene. Trimming pared 4 bases from V and 3 bases from J, leaving 7 bases between. The CDR3 is 12 amino acids. Per the germline V gene, CDR1 is SGDLS and CDR2 is YYNGEE.

The V call is TRBV18, the J call TRBJ2-5; weak D call: TRBD2 (6 bases). From germline, CDR1 is KGHSH and CDR2 LQKENI. V was clipped by 1 base and J by 7 bases, with 22 bases between them. This CDR3 is 17 amino acids long. CDR3 DNA: TGTGCCAGCTCACCACTTGGGGAGGCAGGCTACGCCTGGACCCAGTACTTC. It translates to CASSPLGEAGYAWTQYF.

The rearrangement joins TRBV7-9 to TRBJ2-5; the match to TRBD1 covers 9 bases. The CDR3 extends over 15 amino acids. Germline values: CDR1 SEHNR, CDR2 FQNEAQ (reference sequence). With 4 bases clipped from V and 3 bases from J, the junction kept 6 bases outside the gene matches. The CDR3 DNA sequence: TGTGCCAGCAGCTCCCCGGGACAGGGAAAAGAGACCCAGTACTTC. It translates to CASSSPGQGKETQYF.

The gene calls are TRBV5-4 and TRBJ2-7; possibly TRBD2 for D (5 bases). This CDR3 has 14 amino acids. Germline-derived CDR1 and CDR2 are SGHNT and YYREEE (reference sequence). The ends were cut back, 3 bases at V and 5 bases at J, with 15 bases in the middle. As DNA, the CDR3 is TGTGCCAGCAGCTATGGGTCCTCCGGGGACGAGCAGTACTTC. Translating gives CASSYGSSGDEQYF.

The J gene is TRBJ2-3, the V gene TRBV4-3, with TRBD2 matching 7 bases. This CDR3 comprises 17 residues. CDR1 is LGHNA and CDR2 is YSLEER in the germline V gene. The V gene end was trimmed by 0 bases and the J gene end by 2 bases; junction bases not matched to a gene: 8. The CDR3 spells CASSQDVASGSTDTQYF. The CDR3 DNA is TGCGCCAGCAGCCAAGATGTAGCTAGCGGTTCCACAGATACGCAGTATTTT.

A note on this clone: Other nucleotide sequences in the sample specify the same CDR3. The chain uses TRBV7-3 and TRBJ1-1; D not certain. The CDR3 contains 13 residues. V was clipped by 2 bases and J by 1 base, with 5 bases between them. The germline CDR1 and CDR2 sequences are SGHTA and FQGTGA. The CDR3 spells CASSLDRNTEAFF. Here the CDR3 DNA reads TGTGCCAGCAGCTTAGACCGGAACACTGAAGCTTTCTTT. The full variable domain, rest sourced from reference TRBV7-3 and TRBJ1-1, is GAGVSQTPSNKVTEKGKYVELRCDPISGHTALYWYRQSLGQGPEFLIYFQGTGAADDSGLPNDRFFAVRPEGSVSTLKIQRTERGDSAVYLCASSLDRNTEAFFGQGTRLTVV.

The chain uses TRBV4-3 and TRBJ2-1, with D perhaps TRBD2 (5 bases). Per germline, CDR1 LGHNA and CDR2 YSLEER. Trimming stripped 4 bases from V and 2 bases from J, with 18 bases between. The CDR3 is 17 amino acids. This chain's CDR3 is CASSLKVARLTYNEQFF. Here the CDR3 DNA reads TGCGCCAGCAGCCTGAAGGTAGCGAGACTCACCTACAATGAGCAGTTCTTC.

This chain uses TRBV9 with TRBJ2-5; a weak D match, TRBD2 (6 bases). The V and J ends lost 2 bases and 5 bases respectively, with 22 bases between them. The CDR3 is made up of 17 amino acids. Germline CDR1 SGDLS, CDR2 YYNGEE. The DNA for the CDR3 is TGTGCCAGCAGCGTGATGGGGGGAAAGGGGTGGTGGGAGACCCAGTACTTC. Translating gives CASSVMGGKGWWETQYF.

This clone showed up just once. The chain has TRBV10-3 and TRBJ1-3, with D perhaps TRBD1 (5 bases). The germline V and J ends were trimmed by 4 bases and 4 bases, with 11 bases remaining between them. Germline loops: CDR1 ENHRY, CDR2 SYGVKD. This CDR3 spans 14 amino acids. In DNA, the CDR3 is TGTGCCATCAGTGTCGGGACTCAGGGAAACACCATATATTTT. Protein product: CAISVGTQGNTIYF.

The genes are TRBV4-3 and TRBJ2-2; perhaps TRBD2 as D (6 bases). V was clipped by 1 base and J by 5 bases, with 8 bases between them. Germline V gene lookup returns CDR1 LGHNA and CDR2 YSLEER. The CDR3 contains 14 residues. As DNA, the CDR3 is TGCGCCAGCAGCCAAGTGGGGGGAACCGGGGAGCTGTTTTTT. It encodes CASSQVGGTGELFF.

The chain is built from TRBV4-3 and TRBJ2-3; 15 nucleotides agree with TRBD2. The CDR3 runs to 20 residues. The V and J ends lost 0 bases and 0 bases, in that order; junction bases with no gene match: 7. Germline assignment: CDR1 LGHNA and CDR2 YSLEER. This CDR3 reads CASSQDLGLAGGTSTDTQYF. CDR3 sequence (DNA): TGCGCCAGCAGCCAAGATCTAGGACTAGCGGGGGGGACTAGCACAGATACGCAGTATTTT.